Presented here are 30 T cell receptor beta chains from one specimen sequenced in a study of radiotherapy plus CTLA-4 blockade in lung cancer. TCRdb's copy holds only in-frame clones and misses some; the assay was immunoSEQ multiplex PCR. The sample records some 64,000 clones, around 76% being singletons. Specimen: peripheral blood, collected from a patient treated with radiotherapy plus ipilimumab. The source is a human donor with non-small cell lung cancer whose response to radiotherapy plus ipilimumab could not be evaluated. Some clones in this sample may be carry-over from other donors' samples.

The chain links TRBV19 to TRBJ1-5; tentatively, D is TRBD1 (5 bases). This CDR3 is 15 amino acids long. V was cut by 9 bases and J by 0 bases, with 15 bases left in between. Germline V gene sequence: CDR1 LNHDA, CDR2 SQIVND (reference sequence). As DNA, the CDR3 is TGTGCCAGCCGTACAACAGGCTTTAGCAATCAGCCCCAGCATTTT. Translation gives CASRTTGFSNQPQHF.

The V call is TRBV4-3, the J call TRBJ1-1; D remains ambiguous. This CDR3 spans 15 amino acids. Per germline, CDR1 LGHNA and CDR2 YSLEER. V lost 3 bases and J lost 2, with 13 bases in between. DNA for the CDR3: TGCGCCAGCAGCCATCCTTCGGAGGGCAACACTGAAGCTTTCTTT. Translated: CASSHPSEGNTEAFF.

Remarks on this clone: One end of the junction is discordant with germline, which a read error may explain. This chain links TRBV5-6 with TRBJ1-1; perhaps TRBD1 as D (6 bases). The CDR3 contains 15 residues. Germline CDR1 and CDR2: SGHDT and YYEEEE. CDR3 coding DNA: TGTGCCAGCAGCGACATTAACGGGGAGGGGCGAGGGGGAGTCTTT. Protein sequence: CASSDINGEGRGGVF. Full variable domain (rest looked up from reference TRBV5-6 and TRBJ1-1): DAGVTQSPTHLIKTRGQQVTLRCSPKSGHDTVSWYQQALGQGPQFIFQYYEEEERQRGNFPDRFSGHQFPNYSSELNVNALLLGDSALYLCASSDINGEGRGGVFGQGTRLTVV.

This rearrangement joins TRBV29-1 to TRBJ2-5, with a possible D match to TRBD1 (6 bases). V was cut by 2 bases and J by 7 bases, with 11 bases left in between. The germline gives CDR1 SQVTM, CDR2 ANQGSEA. The CDR3 covers 12 residues. CDR3 sequence (DNA): TGCAGCGTTGAACCTACCAGGGGGACCCAGTACTTC. As protein: CSVEPTRGTQYF.

The chain couples TRBV4-3 to TRBJ2-3; 10 bases fit TRBD2. CDR1 is LGHNA, CDR2 YSLEER, per germline. The CDR3 extends over 16 amino acids. The V and J ends lost 1 base and 4 bases, in that order; junction bases with no gene match: 5. The CDR3, as DNA: TGCGCCAGCAGCCAAGTTCTAGCGGGGGAATCAGATACGCAGTATTTT. This codes for CASSQVLAGESDTQYF.

The gene calls are TRBV6-1 and TRBJ1-5; 11 bases agree with TRBD1. This CDR3 comprises 17 residues. Germline lookup yields CDR1 MNHNS and CDR2 SASEGT. Unmatched junction bases numbered 10, after V lost 2 bases and J lost 7 bases. The DNA of the CDR3 is TGTGCCAGCAGTGAAAGCCGGGACAGGGGGTTTCGGCAGCCCCAGCATTTT. Its translation: CASSESRDRGFRQPQHF.

The J gene is TRBJ2-7, the V gene TRBV18; D is ambiguous. The V end was cut by 6 bases, the J end by 2 bases, with 14 bases between. The CDR3 consists of 14 residues. The germline V gene has CDR1 KGHSH and CDR2 LQKENI. The CDR3 DNA reads TGTGCCAGCTCGTCGAGGAGCAGCACCTACGAGCAGTACTTC. Protein: CASSSRSSTYEQYF.

This clone appeared once. This rearrangement joins TRBV4-3 to TRBJ2-2; the D is unclear. This CDR3 has 16 amino acids. Germline V gene lookup returns CDR1 LGHNA and CDR2 YSLEER. The ends were cut back, 1 base at V and 6 bases at J, with 15 bases in the middle. As DNA, the CDR3 is TGCGCCAGCAGCCAAGCCTCAGTCCCGAGCGCCGGGGAGCTGTTTTTT. It translates to CASSQASVPSAGELFF.

The chain couples TRBV5-3 to TRBJ2-1, with TRBD2 matching 16 bases. TRBV5-3 is treated as an ORF (open reading frame) with a function not yet certain. The J segment lost 6 bases and the V segment lost 2 bases, leaving 5 bases of the junction unmatched. The CDR3 consists of 17 residues. CDR3 DNA sequence: TGTGCCAGAAGCTTCCTGGGGACTAGCGGGGGGGTCAATGAGCAGTTCTTC. Residues: CARSFLGTSGGVNEQFF.

This clone showed up just once. Its ends do not fully match the called genes, so a read error is possible. The genes are TRBV7-7 and TRBJ2-1, with TRBD1 as a possible D gene (8 bases). The CDR3 spans 14 residues. Germline V gene sequence: CDR1 SSHAT, CDR2 FNYEAQ (reference sequence). The CDR3 DNA is TGTGCTAGCAGCTTGACAGGGGAGGGCAATGAGCAGTTCTTC. It encodes CASSLTGEGNEQFF.

This chain connects TRBV18 to TRBJ1-2; 8 bases fit TRBD1. Per the germline V gene, CDR1 is KGHSH and CDR2 is LQKENI. The CDR3 extends over 14 amino acids. Unmatched junction bases numbered 9, after V lost 5 bases and J lost 7 bases. In DNA form, the CDR3 reads TGTGCCAGCTCATACGACAGGGGCAATGGTGGCTACACCTTC. Translated, it gives CASSYDRGNGGYTF.

The chain has TRBV6-1 and TRBJ2-1, with D perhaps matching TRBD1 (5 bases). The germline gives CDR1 MNHNS, CDR2 SASEGT. The V end was cut by 2 bases, the J end by 7 bases, with 9 bases between. The CDR3 length is 13 residues. The CDR3 coding sequence is TGTGCCAGCAGTGAAATTTCAGGGAATGAGCAGTTCTTC. It is translated as CASSEISGNEQFF.

This clone was counted only a few times. V is TRBV7-2 and J is TRBJ2-7, with TRBD2 matching 12 bases. Per the germline V gene, CDR1 is SGHTA and CDR2 is FQGNSA. J gave up 1 base and V 2 bases, and 6 bases lay outside the gene matches. The CDR3 totals 17 residues. DNA of the CDR3: TGTGCCAGCAGCTTAAGGCTAGCGGGGGGGCCGTCCTACGAGCAGTACTTC. Amino acid sequence: CASSLRLAGGPSYEQYF.

This chain uses TRBV5-1 with TRBJ2-7, with TRBD1 matching over 8 bases. The CDR3 length is 13 residues. The V gene's germline CDR1 is SGHRS and CDR2 YFSETQ. V shed 4 bases and J 6 bases; nucleotides not matched to a gene: 6. The CDR3 coding sequence is TGCGCCAGCAGCCTAGGACAGGGAGGCGAGCAGTACTTC. As protein: CASSLGQGGEQYF.

The rearrangement joins TRBV29-1 to TRBJ1-2; weak D call: TRBD1 (5 bases). This CDR3 region has 11 residues. The germline V and J ends were trimmed by 6 bases and 6 bases, with 11 bases remaining between them. Germline CDR1 is SQVTM and CDR2 is ANQGSEA. As DNA, the CDR3 is TGCAGCGTGATACAGGTGAATGGCTACACCTTC. Amino acids: CSVIQVNGYTF.

In its sample, this clone was seen once. The rearrangement joins TRBV5-1 to TRBJ2-7; TRBD1 matches at 8 bases. This CDR3 is built from 14 residues. Germline V gene lookup returns CDR1 SGHRS and CDR2 YFSETQ. J was trimmed by 2 bases and V by 3 bases; bases with no gene match: 4. Here the CDR3 reads CASSWGTGAYEQYF. The DNA of the CDR3 is TGCGCCAGCAGCTGGGGGACAGGCGCCTACGAGCAGTACTTC.

The V gene is TRBV6-1, the J gene TRBJ1-4; tentative D call: TRBD1 (5 bases). The CDR3 is 14 amino acids. Trimming removed 3 bases from V and 7 bases from J, with 12 bases in between. Per the germline V gene, CDR1 is MNHNS and CDR2 is SASEGT. The DNA for the CDR3 is TGTGCCAGCAGTGAGTCAGGGCCGGGTGAAAAACTGTTTTTT. As protein: CASSESGPGEKLFF.

The chain couples TRBV5-6 to TRBJ1-3, with D possibly TRBD1 on 5 matching bases. This CDR3 is built from 15 residues. Germline-derived CDR1 and CDR2 are SGHDT and YYEEEE. V lost 1 base and J lost 7, with 15 bases in between. DNA for the CDR3: TGTGCCAGCAGCTTGCGGACATATTTCGTCAACACCATATATTTT. Its translation is CASSLRTYFVNTIYF.

This clone showed up just a few times. The chain carries TRBV10-3 and TRBJ1-4; D gene ambiguous. The V and J ends lost 3 bases and 3 bases respectively, with 8 bases between them. Germline V gene sequence: CDR1 ENHRY, CDR2 SYGVKD. CDR3 length equals 14 residues. CDR3 DNA: TGTGCCATCAGTGACCCGAGGGCTAATGAAAAACTGTTTTTT. Translated, it gives CAISDPRANEKLFF.

Regarding this clone: Other DNA sequences within the sample encode an identical CDR3. J is TRBJ2-7 and V is TRBV2; maybe TRBD1 (5 bases). The ends were cut back, 6 bases at V and 7 bases at J, with 13 bases in the middle. This CDR3 has 12 residues. Germline CDR1 SNHLY, CDR2 FYNNEI. CDR3 region: CASRFSGSEQYF. The CDR3 DNA is TGTGCCAGCAGATTCTCAGGGTCTGAGCAGTACTTC. Full variable domain (remainder filled in from reference TRBV2 and TRBJ2-7): EPEVTQTPSHQVTQMGQEVILRCVPISNHLYFYWYRQILGQKVEFLVSFYNNEISEKSEIFDDQFSVERPDGSNFTLKIRSTKLEDSAMYFCASRFSGSEQYFGPGTRLTVT.

The chain carries TRBV11-2 and TRBJ2-5, with TRBD2 matching 11 bases. V shed 4 bases and J 4 bases; nucleotides not matched to a gene: 8. Germline V gene sequence: CDR1 SGHAT, CDR2 FQNNGV. The CDR3 has 16 amino acids. The CDR3 region is CASSSPLAGGAETQYF. The CDR3 nucleotides are TGTGCCAGCAGCTCCCCCCTAGCGGGGGGTGCAGAGACCCAGTACTTC.

The chain joins TRBV18 to TRBJ2-2, with 11 bases that match TRBD1. V dropped 8 bases and J dropped 4; count of bases not matched to a gene: 9. Per germline, CDR1 KGHSH and CDR2 LQKENI. This CDR3 is built from 16 residues. CDR3 sequence (DNA): TGTGCCAGCCCCCAGGACAGGGGGCTGGGCACCGGGGAGCTGTTTTTT. It yields the protein CASPQDRGLGTGELFF.

This clone was seen a few times. The gene calls are TRBV11-2 and TRBJ2-5; a possible D gene is TRBD2 (5 bases). CDR3 size: 14 residues. Germline V lookup: CDR1 SGHAT, CDR2 FQNNGV. V was clipped by 0 bases and J by 5 bases, with 10 bases between them. The CDR3 spells CASSLDRWEETQYF. In DNA, the CDR3 is TGTGCCAGCAGCTTAGATAGGTGGGAGGAGACCCAGTACTTC. Complete variable domain (other parts from reference TRBV11-2 and TRBJ2-5): EAGVAQSPRYKIIEKRQSVAFWCNPISGHATLYWYQQILGQGPKLLIQFQNNGVVDDSQLPKDRFSAERLKGVDSTLKIQPAKLEDSAVYLCASSLDRWEETQYFGPGTRLLVL.

The J gene is TRBJ2-1, the V gene TRBV4-2; possible D gene TRBD2, 6 bases. Germline CDR1 and CDR2: LGHNA and YNFKEQ. This CDR3 contains 15 residues. The V gene lost 1 base and the J gene lost 1 base, with 8 bases spanning the gap. The CDR3 protein is CASSQVSGSYNEQFF. The CDR3 DNA follows: TGTGCCAGCAGCCAAGTTAGCGGATCCTACAATGAGCAGTTCTTC.

The CDR3 protein is CASSSGQGRVWQPQHF. Written as DNA, the CDR3 is TGTGCCAGCAGTTCGGGACAGGGAAGGGTATGGCAGCCCCAGCATTTT. The J gene is TRBJ1-5, the V gene TRBV2, with 9 bases aligning to TRBD1. V was pared by 5 bases and J by 7 bases, with 12 bases of the junction left unmatched. CDR1 and CDR2 from the germline V gene are SNHLY and FYNNEI. This CDR3 contains 16 residues.

The chain carries TRBV5-6 and TRBJ2-7, with D unclear. From germline, CDR1 is SGHDT and CDR2 YYEEEE. The CDR3 contains 13 residues. Trimming shortened V by 2 bases and J by 0 bases, and 6 bases separated the two germline ends. The CDR3 DNA is TGTGCCAGCAGCTTTATGAGCTCCTACGAGCAGTACTTC. It yields the protein CASSFMSSYEQYF.

The chain has TRBV5-6 and TRBJ2-7; D remains unclear. The CDR3 has 15 amino acids. Germline CDR1 and CDR2: SGHDT and YYEEEE. V shed 0 bases and J shed 0 bases, with 10 bases lying between them. Here the CDR3 DNA reads TGTGCCAGCAGCTTGGGCAGGTCGAGCTCCTACGAGCAGTACTTC. It specifies CASSLGRSSSYEQYF.

The V gene is TRBV19, the J gene TRBJ1-1; D remains ambiguous. CDR1 LNHDA and CDR2 SQIVND come from the germline V gene (reference sequence). CDR3 size: 13 residues. Trimming took off 7 bases at V and 0 bases at J, with 9 bases between the two ends. The DNA of the CDR3 is TGTGCCAGTAAACGGCAGGTGAACACTGAAGCTTTCTTT. Its protein product is CASKRQVNTEAFF.

This clone was counted a few times. The gene calls are TRBV7-6 and TRBJ2-7, with D maybe TRBD2 (6 bases). V was clipped by 6 bases and J by 7 bases, with 22 bases between them. Germline V gives CDR1 SGHVS, CDR2 FNYEAQ. The CDR3 extends over 15 amino acids. The CDR3 DNA is TGTGCCAGCAGTCTAGCCGGGGGACGGACGTCGGAGCAGTACTTC. Translation gives CASSLAGGRTSEQYF.

This clone was recorded once. The chain links TRBV5-1 to TRBJ2-6; 7 bases map to TRBD1. V lost 0 bases to trimming and J lost 0 bases; unmatched junction nucleotides: 6. The CDR3 sequence is 18 residues long. From germline, CDR1 is SGHRS and CDR2 YFSETQ. CDR3 in DNA: TGCGCCAGCAGCTTGGCTATCTACAGGGGCTCTGGGGCCAACGTCCTGACTTTC. Translated, it gives CASSLAIYRGSGANVLTF.